The T cell receptor (beta chain) under discussion was sequenced for a study of T cell repertoires in cytomegalovirus infection. Whole-study context: An indication of both CMV infection and matching HLA type came from public TCR beta signatures.

MiXCR was run by TCRdb on the reads, yielding one entry per CDR3 protein. The repertoire holds 200,000 to 300,000 distinct CDR3 sequences, with roughly 13% as singletons. The V and J ends lost 0 bases and 1 base respectively, with 14 bases between them. There are 16 residues in the CDR3. The V gene's germline CDR1 is DFQATT and CDR2 SNEGSKA (reference sequence). With regard to this clonotype: Its antigen is not known.

Broader study findings: The ex vivo response was dominated by HLA-C-restricted CMV-specific TCR beta clonotypes. Cumulative frequency of public TCR beta families picked out carriers of CMV plus the relevant HLA.

What was sequenced was PBMCs. The V gene is TRBV20-1, the J gene TRBJ2-3; the D gene is possibly TRBD2 (5 bases). The TCR was taken from a human donor in good health (CMV status not recorded). Some clones in this sample may be carry-over from other donors' samples. Written as DNA, the CDR3 is TGCAGTGCTAGAGATCGGAGGTTAGGGCGCACAGATACGCAGTATTTT. Its protein is CSARDRRLGRTDTQYF.